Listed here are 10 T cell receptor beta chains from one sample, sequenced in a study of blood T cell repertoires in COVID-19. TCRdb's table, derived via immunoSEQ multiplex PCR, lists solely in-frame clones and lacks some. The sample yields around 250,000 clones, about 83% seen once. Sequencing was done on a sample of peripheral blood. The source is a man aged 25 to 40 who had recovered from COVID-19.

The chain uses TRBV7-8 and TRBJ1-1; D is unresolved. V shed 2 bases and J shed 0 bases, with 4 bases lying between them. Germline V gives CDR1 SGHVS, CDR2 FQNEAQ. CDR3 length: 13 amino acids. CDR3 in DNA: TGTGCCAGCAGCTTAACAATGAACACTGAAGCTTTCTTT. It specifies CASSLTMNTEAFF. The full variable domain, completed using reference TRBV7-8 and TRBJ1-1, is GAGVSQSPRYKVAKRGQDVALRCDPISGHVSLFWYQQALGQGPEFLTYFQNEAQLDKSGLPSDRFFAERPEGSVSTLKIQRTQQEDSAVYLCASSLTMNTEAFFGQGTRLTVV.

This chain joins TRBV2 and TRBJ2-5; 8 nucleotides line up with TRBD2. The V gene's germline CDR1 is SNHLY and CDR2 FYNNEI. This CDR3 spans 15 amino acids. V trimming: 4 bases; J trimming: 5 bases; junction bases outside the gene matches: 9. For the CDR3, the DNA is TGTGCCAGCAGTGCAACCGGGACTAGAAGGGAGACCCAGTACTTC. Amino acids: CASSATGTRRETQYF.

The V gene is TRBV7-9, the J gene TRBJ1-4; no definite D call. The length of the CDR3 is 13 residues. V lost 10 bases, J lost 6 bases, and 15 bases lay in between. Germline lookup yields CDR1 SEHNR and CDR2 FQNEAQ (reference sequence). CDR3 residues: CATPREGDEKLFF. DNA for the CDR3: TGTGCCACCCCCCGGGAAGGTGATGAAAAACTGTTTTTT.

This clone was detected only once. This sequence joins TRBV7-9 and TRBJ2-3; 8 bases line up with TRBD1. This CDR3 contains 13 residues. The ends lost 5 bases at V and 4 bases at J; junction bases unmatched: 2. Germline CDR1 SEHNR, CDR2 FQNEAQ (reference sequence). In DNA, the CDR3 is TGTGCCAGCAGCCTACAGGGGGCAGATACGCAGTATTTT. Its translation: CASSLQGADTQYF.

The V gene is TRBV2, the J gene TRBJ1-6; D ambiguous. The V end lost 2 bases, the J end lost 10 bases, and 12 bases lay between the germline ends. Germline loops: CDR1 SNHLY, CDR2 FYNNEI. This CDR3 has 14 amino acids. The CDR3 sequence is CASSETDPRSPLHF. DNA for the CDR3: TGTGCCAGCAGTGAAACAGACCCCCGATCACCCCTCCACTTT.

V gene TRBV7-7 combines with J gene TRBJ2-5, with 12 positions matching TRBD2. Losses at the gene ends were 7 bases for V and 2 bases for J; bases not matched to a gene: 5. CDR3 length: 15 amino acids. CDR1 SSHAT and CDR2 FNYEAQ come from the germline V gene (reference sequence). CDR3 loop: CASTRTSGVQETQYF. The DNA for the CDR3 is TGTGCCAGCACCCGGACTAGCGGGGTACAAGAGACCCAGTACTTC. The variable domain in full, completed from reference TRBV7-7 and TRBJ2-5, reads GAGVSQSPRYKVTKRGQDVTLRCDPISSHATLYWYQQALGQGPEFLTYFNYEAQPDKSGLPSDRFSAERPEGSISTLTIQRTEQRDSAMYRCASTRTSGVQETQYFGPGTRLLVL.

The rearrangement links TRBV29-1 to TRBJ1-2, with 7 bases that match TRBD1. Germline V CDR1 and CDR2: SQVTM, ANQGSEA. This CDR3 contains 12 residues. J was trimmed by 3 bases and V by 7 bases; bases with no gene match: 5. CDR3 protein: CSADREDYGYTF. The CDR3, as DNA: TGCAGCGCAGACAGGGAGGACTATGGCTACACCTTC. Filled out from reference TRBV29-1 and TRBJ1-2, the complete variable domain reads SAVISQKPSRDICQRGTSLTIQCQVDSQVTMMFWYRQQPGQSLTLIATANQGSEATYESGFVIDKFPISRPNLTFSTLTVSNMSPEDSSIYLCSADREDYGYTFGSGTRLTVV.

For the CDR3, the DNA is TGCAGTGCTAGGGAGGCAGAGACCCAGTACTTC. It encodes CSAREAETQYF. The chain links TRBV20-1 to TRBJ2-5; a possible D gene is TRBD2 (5 bases). Germline CDR1 is DFQATT and CDR2 is SNEGSKA (reference sequence). The V gene lost 3 bases and the J gene lost 4 bases, with 6 bases spanning the gap. This CDR3 spans 11 amino acids.

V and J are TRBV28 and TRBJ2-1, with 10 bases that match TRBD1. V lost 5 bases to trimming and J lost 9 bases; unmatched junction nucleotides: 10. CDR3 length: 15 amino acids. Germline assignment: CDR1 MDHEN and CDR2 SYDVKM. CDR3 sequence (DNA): TGTGCCAGCAGTCCTATCGACAGGGGGCTAGGTGAGCAGTTCTTC. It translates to CASSPIDRGLGEQFF. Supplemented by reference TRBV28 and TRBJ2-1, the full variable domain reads DVKVTQSSRYLVKRTGEKVFLECVQDMDHENMFWYRQDPGLGLRLIYFSYDVKMKEKGDIPEGYSVSREKKERFSLILESASTNQTSMYLCASSPIDRGLGEQFFGPGTRLTVL.

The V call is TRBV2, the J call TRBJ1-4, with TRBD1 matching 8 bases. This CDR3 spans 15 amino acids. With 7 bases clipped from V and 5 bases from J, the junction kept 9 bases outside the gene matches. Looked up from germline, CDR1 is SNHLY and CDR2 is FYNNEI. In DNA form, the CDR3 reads TGTGCCAGCACCGTCGGGACAGGACCAAATGAAAAACTGTTTTTT. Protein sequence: CASTVGTGPNEKLFF.